This T cell receptor beta chain appears in the sequencing data of a study of post-analysis software for immune sequencing data. Study summary: The patients showed relapsing-remitting, secondary progressive and progressive-relapsing multiple sclerosis courses. Notes on the study in general: Four or five TRBV segments were significantly more frequent in patients than in controls. TRBV5-6, TRBV5-1 and TRBV20-1 were among these segments. F measure showed strong co-clustering of same-batch samples.

With respect to this clonotype: Its antigen is currently unknown.

cDNA libraries for TCR beta contained unique molecular identifiers. Input populations of roughly 0.9 to 10 million T cells gave rise to a few hundred thousand cDNA molecules. One entry per CDR3 protein results from TCRdb running MiXCR on the PCR reads. The data contain about 500,000 distinct CDR3 sequences, roughly 46% of them singletons. Germline CDR1 LNHNV, CDR2 YYDKDF (reference sequence). J lost 1 base, V lost 3 bases, and 0 bases had no gene match. CDR3 length equals 15 residues. This chain connects TRBV15 to TRBJ2-7, with 13 bases lining up with TRBD2. The clonotype comes from a girl under 18 with multiple sclerosis. The sample was blood. The CDR3 DNA follows: TGTGCCACCAGCAGGGGACTAGCGGGATCCTACGAGCAGTACTTC. Residues: CATSRGLAGSYEQYF. Full variable domain (rest looked up from reference TRBV15 and TRBJ2-7): DAMVIQNPRYQVTQFGKPVTLSCSQTLNHNVMYWYQQKSSQAPKLLFHYYDKDFNNEADTPDNFQSRRPNTSFCFLDIRSPGLGDTAMYLCATSRGLAGSYEQYFGPGTRLTVT.